This T cell receptor beta chain comes out of a study of blood T cell repertoires in COVID-19. Study context: T cells, B-cell-depleted T cells, or PBMCs supplied cDNA or gDNA.

As processed by the authors: Researchers report that nucleated cell counts were estimated from reference gene primer amplification. Clones were read by immunoSEQ multiplex PCR, and TCRdb kept only the in-frame ones, dropping some. The DNA gave D and trimming, while V, J and clone size come from that table. This table has about 390,000 clones, approximately 87% appearing once. Trimming took 3 bases from V and 2 from J, leaving 13 bases between them. This CDR3 spans 15 amino acids. Clinical history reported by participants formed the basis on which cohorts were assigned. This sequence joins TRBV23-1 and TRBJ2-5, with a weak D call TRBD2 (6 bases). TRBV23-1 falls under the ORF class, with uncertain function. The source of this sequence is a woman in her forties or fifties who had recovered from COVID-19. The sample taken for sequencing was PBMCs or T cells enriched from blood (not recorded which). CDR3 nucleotide sequence: TGCGCCAGCAGTCAGGGTGACGGGACTCAAGAGACCCAGTACTTC. It encodes CASSQGDGTQETQYF.